This T cell receptor (beta chain) originates from a study of blood T cell repertoires in COVID-19. About the research overall: There were acute and convalescent COVID-19 samples, and they came from the United States, Italy and Spain.

Trimming left V 1 base short and J 2 bases short, with 5 bases between. The CDR3 extends over 13 amino acids. The germline V gene has CDR1 MNHNS and CDR2 SASEGT. Per the authors' pipeline: The assay estimated nucleated cells by amplifying reference gene primers. Assay: immunoSEQ multiplex PCR; the TCRdb copy retains only in-frame clones and omits some. For V, J and clone size, that table is used; D and trimming come from the DNA. The data show about 310,000 clones, around 90% seen once. Worth noting for this clone: This CDR3 is also generated by other DNA sequences in the sample.

This receptor was identified in a man aged 50-59 years with active or convalescent COVID-19. V gene TRBV6-1 combines with J gene TRBJ1-2; D uncertain. Source material: peripheral blood. The CDR3 here is CASSEGQNYGYTF. The CDR3 DNA reads TGTGCCAGCAGTGAAGGACAAAACTATGGCTACACCTTC.